This T cell receptor (beta chain) is drawn from a study of response to subunit inactivated influenza vaccine. V lost 7 bases, J lost 7 bases, and 13 bases stayed unmatched. The length of the CDR3 is 14 residues. In germline, CDR1 is DFQATT, CDR2 SNEGSKA (reference sequence). A single record per CDR3 protein comes from TCRdb applying MiXCR to the RT-PCR reads. The sample shows 500,000 to 550,000 distinct CDR3 sequences, around 25% of them seen only once. This clonotype showed up just a few times. The sample also formed part of further work on T cells expressing NK-cell markers. That source notes: Synthesis of TCR beta cDNA relied on 5'RACE template switching carrying UMIs.

This specimen consisted of CD4+ T cells sorted from PBMCs, obtained 11 to 12 days after vaccination. This receptor was taken from a man over 45 who received an inactivated influenza vaccine. V is TRBV20-1 and J is TRBJ2-1; TRBD2 matches at 7 bases. The CDR3 bases are TGCAGTGTCCAAGGGGTGAGGGGAGGGAATGAGCAGTTCTTC. This codes for CSVQGVRGGNEQFF.